This T cell receptor beta chain derives from a study of T cells expressing NK-cell markers. Study-level background: The TCR beta repertoires originated in sorted CD3+CD56+NKG2C+, CD3+CD56+NKG2C- and CD3+CD56-NKG2C+ T cells.

CDR3 length: 18 amino acids. Germline CDR1 reads SNHLY; CDR2 reads FYNNEI. General study points: Leadership of the CD3+CD56-NKG2C+ fraction also belonged to these clonotypes in four donors. Top CD8+ clonotypes included the dominant CD3+CD56+NKG2C+ clonotypes in six donors.

In the case of this clonotype: Its antigen is still unknown.

Making the TCR beta cDNA relied on 5'RACE template switching with UMIs. TCRdb re-analyzed the 5' RACE reads; it lists each CDR3 protein once, without DNA. In all, the sample yields about 400,000 distinct CDR3 sequences. The TCR originated in a woman in her 50s in good health. The chain employs TRBV2 and TRBJ2-1; the TCRdb call, TRBD1, lacks DNA for checking. Specimen: blood T cells: a sorted CD56 or NKG2C T cell subset, CD4+ or CD8+ T cells, or bulk PBMC T cells (not recorded which). This CDR3 is CASSEDRGTLLPYNEQFF.